A selection of T cell receptor beta chains follows, all from one sample in a study of blood T cell repertoires in COVID-19. Sequencing used immunoSEQ multiplex PCR; TCRdb keeps in-frame clones, though not all of them. The table has almost 250,000 clones, about 89% seen once; the top ten hold about 1.6%. Sequencing was performed on peripheral blood. The source of these receptors is a woman in her fifties or sixties who had recovered from COVID-19. Both conserved end residues are part of each CDR3. The D gene is left open where the match is weak. The size field is filled for only some rows; it gives once, few, many or a size class.

d_gene	v_gene	j_gene	abundance	CDR3aa	CDR3nt
TRBD1	TRBV24-1	TRBJ2-2	.	CATGTEKNTGELFF	TGTGCCACCGGGACAGAAAAGAACACCGGGGAGCTGTTTTTT
TRBD2	TRBV24-1	TRBJ2-7	.	CATSPGGTYEQYF	TGTGCCACCAGCCCGGGGGGAACCTACGAGCAGTACTTC
TRBD1	TRBV5-1	TRBJ2-7	.	CASSWGTVYEQYF	TGCGCCAGCAGCTGGGGGACAGTTTACGAGCAGTACTTC
.	TRBV12-3/TRBV12-4	TRBJ1-1	.	CASRVDSPEAFF	TGTGCCAGCAGGGTGGACAGTCCTGAAGCTTTCTTT
.	TRBV7-9	TRBJ2-1	.	CASSPPSGGEQFF	TGTGCCAGCAGCCCCCCGTCGGGGGGCGAGCAGTTCTTC
.	TRBV7-9	TRBJ1-2	.	CASSHAPGEGPHGYTF	TGTGCCAGCAGCCACGCACCCGGGGAGGGGCCCCATGGCTACACCTTC
.	TRBV3-1/TRBV3-2	TRBJ2-7	once	CASSPQGSRLHEQYF	TGTGCCAGCAGTCCACAGGGTTCGCGGCTCCACGAGCAGTACTTC
.	TRBV5-1	TRBJ2-2	.	CASSLTTSTGELFF	TGCGCCAGCAGCTTAACAACTAGCACCGGGGAGCTGTTTTTT
.	TRBV5-4	TRBJ2-1	.	CASSWGRNEQFF	TGTGCCAGCAGCTGGGGGCGAAATGAGCAGTTCTTC
TRBD1	TRBV7-3	TRBJ2-2	.	CASSLFTGGSGELFF	TGTGCCAGCAGCTTATTTACAGGGGGCTCCGGGGAGCTGTTTTTT
TRBD2	TRBV19	TRBJ2-3	.	CASSTGLAGTDTQYF	TGTGCCAGTAGTACGGGACTAGCGGGGACAGATACGCAGTATTTT
.	TRBV7-6	TRBJ1-3	.	CASSELESFSGNTIYF	TGTGCCAGCAGCGAACTAGAGTCGTTCTCTGGAAACACCATATATTTT
.	TRBV2	TRBJ1-2	.	CASGANPTALTINYGYTF	TGTGCCAGCGGCGCCAACCCGACAGCACTAACAATTAACTATGGCTACACCTTC
.	TRBV29-1	TRBJ2-1	.	CSVVGGAEATYNEQFF	TGCAGCGTTGTCGGGGGAGCGGAGGCAACCTACAATGAGCAGTTCTTC
TRBD1	TRBV14	TRBJ1-1	.	CASSVNRGGTEAFF	TGTGCCAGCAGCGTCAACAGGGGAGGCACTGAAGCTTTCTTT
.	TRBV5-1	TRBJ1-3	.	CASSGAGAGNTIYF	TGCGCCAGCAGCGGGGCAGGGGCTGGAAACACCATATATTTT
.	TRBV28	TRBJ2-3	.	CASSSGTLRGTDTQYF	TGTGCCAGCTCATCTGGGACTCTAAGGGGCACAGATACGCAGTATTTT
.	TRBV5-1	TRBJ1-5	.	CASSPDTGDQPQHF	TGCGCCAGCAGCCCGGACACGGGGGATCAGCCCCAGCATTTT
.	TRBV29-1	TRBJ2-7	few	CSVVLEPTSYEQYF	TGCAGCGTTGTTTTGGAGCCTACCTCCTACGAGCAGTACTTC
.	TRBV4-3	TRBJ1-6	once	CASSRTPGGSPLHF	TGCGCCAGCAGCAGGACTCCCGGAGGTTCACCCCTCCACTTT
.	TRBV20-1	TRBJ2-1	.	CSAGTWEQFF	TGCAGTGCCGGGACTTGGGAGCAGTTCTTC
.	TRBV28	TRBJ1-6	once	CASRIHGGPLHF	TGTGCCAGCAGGATCCACGGGGGACCCCTCCACTTT
.	TRBV9	TRBJ1-1	.	CASSVGIDSMNTEAFF	TGTGCCAGCAGCGTAGGAATTGACAGCATGAACACTGAAGCTTTCTTT
.	TRBV19	TRBJ2-6	.	CASSPSGLSGANVLTF	TGTGCCAGTAGTCCCTCAGGGCTCTCTGGGGCCAACGTCCTGACTTTC
TRBD1	TRBV7-2	TRBJ1-3	.	CASSFRTGGADGNTIYF	TGTGCCAGCAGCTTCCGGACAGGGGGCGCCGATGGAAACACCATATATTTT
.	TRBV3-1/TRBV3-2	TRBJ1-2	.	CASSQWQSNYGYTF	TGTGCCAGCAGCCAGTGGCAGTCTAACTATGGCTACACCTTC
TRBD2	TRBV4-2	TRBJ2-2	once	CASSRGARGATGELFF	TGTGCCAGCAGCCGGGGGGCGCGGGGGGCTACCGGGGAGCTGTTTTTT
.	TRBV29-1	TRBJ2-1	.	CSVDEQDSSYNEQFF	TGCAGCGTTGATGAACAGGACAGCTCCTACAATGAGCAGTTCTTC
.	TRBV7-8	TRBJ1-4	.	CASSSWGGNEKLFF	TGTGCCAGCAGCTCCTGGGGGGGGAATGAAAAACTGTTTTTT
TRBD2	TRBV5-1	TRBJ2-3	.	CASSVGLAQPDTQYF	TGCGCCAGCAGCGTGGGACTAGCGCAACCAGATACGCAGTATTTT
.	TRBV6-5	TRBJ2-7	.	CASSYRGYNEQYF	TGTGCCAGCAGTTACAGGGGGTACAACGAGCAGTACTTC
TRBD1	TRBV6-2/TRBV6-3	TRBJ1-5	.	CASSYLTGDVSNQPQHF	TGTGCCAGCAGTTACCTAACAGGGGACGTTAGCAATCAGCCCCAGCATTTT
.	TRBV6-1	TRBJ1-2	.	CASSEVGGGAGGYTF	TGTGCCAGCAGTGAAGTAGGAGGGGGGGCGGGAGGCTACACCTTC
TRBD1	TRBV28	TRBJ2-5	.	CASLRDRGPKTQYF	TGTGCCAGCTTGAGGGACAGGGGGCCGAAGACCCAGTACTTC
TRBD2	TRBV5-1	TRBJ2-1	.	CASSPLRGTSYNEQFF	TGCGCCAGCAGCCCCCTGAGGGGGACTAGCTACAATGAGCAGTTCTTC
TRBD2	TRBV4-2	TRBJ2-3	.	CASSQGLAGGSTSTDTQYF	TGTGCCAGCAGCCAAGGGCTAGCGGGGGGGTCTACTAGCACAGATACGCAGTATTTT
.	TRBV7-3	TRBJ2-3	.	CASSPIGGTDTQYF	TGTGCCAGCAGCCCGATAGGGGGCACAGATACGCAGTATTTT
.	TRBV6-5	TRBJ1-5	few	CASSYGQNNQPQHF	TGTGCCAGCAGTTACGGGCAGAACAATCAGCCCCAGCATTTT
.	TRBV18	TRBJ1-5	.	CASSRNQGIRQPQHF	TGTGCCAGCTCAAGAAATCAGGGGATCAGGCAGCCCCAGCATTTT
TRBD1	TRBV16	TRBJ1-1	.	CASSRDSDTEAFF	TGTGCCAGCAGCCGGGACAGCGACACTGAAGCTTTCTTT
.	TRBV6-5	TRBJ2-1	.	CASTLAYNEQFF	TGTGCCAGCACCCTCGCCTACAATGAGCAGTTCTTC
TRBD1	TRBV7-9	TRBJ1-1	once	CASSSTLTGGTEAFF	TGTGCCAGCAGCTCAACCCTTACAGGGGGCACTGAAGCTTTCTTT
.	TRBV5-6	TRBJ1-2	.	CASSLATGPLAF	TGTGCCAGCAGCTTGGCCACAGGACCGCTAGCCTTC
.	TRBV13	TRBJ1-4	.	CASSYRAWEKLFF	TGTGCCAGCAGCTACAGAGCTTGGGAAAAACTGTTTTTT
TRBD1	TRBV20-1	TRBJ2-4	.	CSASWDRGSIAKNIQYF	TGCAGTGCTAGTTGGGACAGGGGCTCAATAGCCAAAAACATTCAGTACTTC
TRBD2	TRBV3-1/TRBV3-2	TRBJ2-5	.	CASSQGKRGRGYF	TGTGCCAGCAGCCAAGGCAAGCGGGGCCGAGGGTACTTC
TRBD1	TRBV4-1	TRBJ1-1	once	CASSPPGGRMTEAFF	TGCGCCAGCAGCCCCCCAGGGGGGAGGATGACTGAAGCTTTCTTT
.	TRBV10-3	TRBJ2-1	.	CAISETGHNEQFF	TGTGCCATCAGTGAGACAGGGCACAATGAGCAGTTCTTC
.	TRBV7-8	TRBJ2-3	.	CASSSGSTGTDTQYF	TGTGCCAGCAGTTCCGGCTCCACGGGGACAGATACGCAGTATTTT
TRBD1	TRBV9	TRBJ1-3	.	CASSDRTGGNTIYF	TGTGCCAGCAGCGACCGGACAGGGGGAAACACCATATATTTT
.	TRBV28	TRBJ1-5	.	CASSLSRDGQPQHF	TGTGCCAGCAGTTTATCTCGGGATGGTCAGCCCCAGCATTTT
.	TRBV6-1	TRBJ1-2	.	CASSEAGGDYGYTF	TGTGCCAGCAGTGAAGCCGGGGGGGACTATGGCTACACCTTC